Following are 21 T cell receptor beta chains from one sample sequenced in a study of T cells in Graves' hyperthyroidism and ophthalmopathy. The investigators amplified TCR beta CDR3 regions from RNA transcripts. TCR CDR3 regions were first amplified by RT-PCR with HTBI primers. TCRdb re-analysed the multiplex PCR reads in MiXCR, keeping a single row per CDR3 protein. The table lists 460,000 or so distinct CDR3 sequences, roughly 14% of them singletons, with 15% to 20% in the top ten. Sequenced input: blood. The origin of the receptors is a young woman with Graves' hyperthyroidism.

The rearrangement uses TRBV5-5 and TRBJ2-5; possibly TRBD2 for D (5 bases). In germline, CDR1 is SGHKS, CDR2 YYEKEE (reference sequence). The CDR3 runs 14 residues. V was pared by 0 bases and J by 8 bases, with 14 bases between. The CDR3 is CASSLEWSRDTQYF. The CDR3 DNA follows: TGTGCCAGCAGCTTGGAGTGGTCTCGGGATACCCAGTACTTC.

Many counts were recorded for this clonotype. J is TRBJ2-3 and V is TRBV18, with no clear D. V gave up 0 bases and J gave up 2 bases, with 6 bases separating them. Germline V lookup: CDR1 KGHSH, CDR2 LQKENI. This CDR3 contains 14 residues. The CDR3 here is CASSPPVLTDTQYF. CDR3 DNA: TGTGCCAGCTCACCACCGGTCCTCACAGATACGCAGTATTTT.

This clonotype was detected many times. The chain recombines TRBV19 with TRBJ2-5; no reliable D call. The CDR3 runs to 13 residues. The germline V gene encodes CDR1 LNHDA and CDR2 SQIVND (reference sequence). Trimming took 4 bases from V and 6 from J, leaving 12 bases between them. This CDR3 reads CASSTRPKQTQYF. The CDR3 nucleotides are TGTGCCAGTAGTACGCGTCCTAAGCAGACCCAGTACTTC.

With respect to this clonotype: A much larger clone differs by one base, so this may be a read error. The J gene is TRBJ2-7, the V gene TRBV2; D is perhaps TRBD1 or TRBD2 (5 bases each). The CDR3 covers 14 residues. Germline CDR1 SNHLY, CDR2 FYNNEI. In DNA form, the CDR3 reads TGTGTCAGCAGTGATGGGACGGGGATCTACGAGCAGTACTTC. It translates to CVSSDGTGIYEQYF.

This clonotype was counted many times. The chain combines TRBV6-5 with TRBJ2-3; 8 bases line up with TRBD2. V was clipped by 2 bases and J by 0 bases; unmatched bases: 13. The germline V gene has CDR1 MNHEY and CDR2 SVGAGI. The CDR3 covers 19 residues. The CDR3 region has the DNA TGTGCCAGCAGTTACATCCCGAAGACTAGCGATGCTAGCACAGATACGCAGTATTTT. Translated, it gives CASSYIPKTSDASTDTQYF.

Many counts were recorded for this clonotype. CDR3 nucleotide sequence: TGTGCCAGCAGCGGACGACAGGGGTCGTCCTACGAGCAGTACGTC. Protein: CASSGRQGSSYEQYV. The rearrangement joins TRBV3-1 to TRBJ2-7; 8 bases line up with TRBD1. V lost 5 bases and J lost 1; bases outside the gene matches: 7. CDR3 length equals 15 residues. Germline CDR1 and CDR2: LGHDT and YNNKEL (reference sequence).

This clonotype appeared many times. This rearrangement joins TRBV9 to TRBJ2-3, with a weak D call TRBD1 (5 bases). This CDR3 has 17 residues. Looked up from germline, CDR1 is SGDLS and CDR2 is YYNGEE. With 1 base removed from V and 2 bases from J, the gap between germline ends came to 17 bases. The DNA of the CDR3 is TGTGCCAGCAGCGTACTGGGGCTAACAAGGGACACAGATACGCAGTATTTT. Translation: CASSVLGLTRDTDTQYF. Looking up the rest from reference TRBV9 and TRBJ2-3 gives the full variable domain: DSGVTQTPKHLITATGQRVTLRCSPRSGDLSVYWYQQSLDQGLQFLIQYYNGEERAKGNILERFSAQQFPDLHSELNLSSLELGDSALYFCASSVLGLTRDTDTQYFGPGTRLTVL.

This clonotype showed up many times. The CDR3 protein is CASTIDPLSGNTIYF. CDR3 nucleotides: TGTGCCAGCACGATTGACCCTCTCTCTGGAAACACCATATATTTT. The V call is TRBV9, the J call TRBJ1-3; D unresolved. Trimming removed 6 bases from V and 0 bases from J, with 13 bases in between. The germline gives CDR1 SGDLS, CDR2 YYNGEE. This CDR3 contains 15 residues. Looking up the rest from reference TRBV9 and TRBJ1-3 gives the full variable domain: DSGVTQTPKHLITATGQRVTLRCSPRSGDLSVYWYQQSLDQGLQFLIQYYNGEERAKGNILERFSAQQFPDLHSELNLSSLELGDSALYFCASTIDPLSGNTIYFGEGSWLTVV.

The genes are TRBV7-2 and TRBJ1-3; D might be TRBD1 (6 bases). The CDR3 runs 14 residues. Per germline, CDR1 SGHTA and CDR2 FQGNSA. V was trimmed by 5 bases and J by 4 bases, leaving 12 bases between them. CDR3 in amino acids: CASSRRGFGNTIYF. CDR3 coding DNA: TGTGCCAGCAGCCGCAGGGGATTCGGAAACACCATATATTTT.

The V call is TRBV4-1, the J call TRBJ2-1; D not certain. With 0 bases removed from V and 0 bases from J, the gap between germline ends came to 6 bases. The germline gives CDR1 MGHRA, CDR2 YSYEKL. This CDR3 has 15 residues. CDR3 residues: CASSQEGFSYNEQFF. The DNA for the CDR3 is TGCGCCAGCAGCCAAGAAGGCTTCTCCTACAATGAGCAGTTCTTC.

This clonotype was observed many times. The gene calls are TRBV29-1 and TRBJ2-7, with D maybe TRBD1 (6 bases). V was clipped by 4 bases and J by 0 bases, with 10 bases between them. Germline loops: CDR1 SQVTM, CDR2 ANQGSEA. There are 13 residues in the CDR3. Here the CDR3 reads CSVVLGGSYEQYF. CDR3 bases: TGCAGCGTTGTGCTAGGGGGCTCCTACGAGCAGTACTTC.

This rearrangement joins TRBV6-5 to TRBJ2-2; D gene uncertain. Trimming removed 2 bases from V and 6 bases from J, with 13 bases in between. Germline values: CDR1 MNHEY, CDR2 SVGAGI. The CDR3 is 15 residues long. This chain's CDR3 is CASSYRTINAGELFF. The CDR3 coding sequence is TGTGCCAGCAGTTACAGAACAATTAACGCCGGGGAGCTGTTTTTT.

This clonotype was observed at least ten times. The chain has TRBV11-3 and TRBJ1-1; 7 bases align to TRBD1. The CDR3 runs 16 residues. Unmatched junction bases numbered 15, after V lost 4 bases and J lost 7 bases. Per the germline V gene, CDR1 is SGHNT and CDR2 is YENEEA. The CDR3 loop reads CASSSGGNRGSIEAFF. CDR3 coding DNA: TGTGCCAGCAGCTCCGGGGGGAACAGGGGTAGCATTGAAGCTTTCTTT.

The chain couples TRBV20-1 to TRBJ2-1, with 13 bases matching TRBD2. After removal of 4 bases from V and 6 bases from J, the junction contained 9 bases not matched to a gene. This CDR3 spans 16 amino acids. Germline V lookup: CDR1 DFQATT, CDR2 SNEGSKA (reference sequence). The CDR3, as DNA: TGCAGTGCTACAGCCGGGACTAGCGGGATCTTCAATGAGCAGTTCTTC. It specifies CSATAGTSGIFNEQFF.

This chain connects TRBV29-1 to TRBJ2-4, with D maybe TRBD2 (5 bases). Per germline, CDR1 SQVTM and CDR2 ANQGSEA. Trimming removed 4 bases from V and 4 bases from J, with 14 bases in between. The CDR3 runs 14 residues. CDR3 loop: CSVVLSEGKNIQYF. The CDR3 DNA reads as TGCAGCGTTGTTCTATCAGAGGGTAAAAACATTCAGTACTTC.

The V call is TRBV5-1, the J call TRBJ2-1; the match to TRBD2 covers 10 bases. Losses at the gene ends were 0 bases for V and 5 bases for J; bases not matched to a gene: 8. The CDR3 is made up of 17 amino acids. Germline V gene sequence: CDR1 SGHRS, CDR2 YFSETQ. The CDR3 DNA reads TGCGCCAGCAGCTTGGAGCCTAGCGGGAGCCTTAACAATGAGCAGTTCTTC. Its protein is CASSLEPSGSLNNEQFF. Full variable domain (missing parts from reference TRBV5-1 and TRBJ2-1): KAGVTQTPRYLIKTRGQQVTLSCSPISGHRSVSWYQQTPGQGLQFLFEYFSETQRNKGNFPGRFSGRQFSNSRSEMNVSTLELGDSALYLCASSLEPSGSLNNEQFFGPGTRLTVL.

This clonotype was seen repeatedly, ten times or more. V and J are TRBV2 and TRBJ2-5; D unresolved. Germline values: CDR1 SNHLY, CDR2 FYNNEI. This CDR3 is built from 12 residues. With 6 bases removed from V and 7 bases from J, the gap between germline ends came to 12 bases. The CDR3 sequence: CASRDRRATQYF. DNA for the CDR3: TGTGCCAGCAGGGATCGTCGGGCGACCCAGTACTTC.

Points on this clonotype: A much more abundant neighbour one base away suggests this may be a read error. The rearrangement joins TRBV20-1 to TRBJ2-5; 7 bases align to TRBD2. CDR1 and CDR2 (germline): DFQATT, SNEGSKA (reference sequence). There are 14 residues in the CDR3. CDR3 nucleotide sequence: TGCAGTACTAGCTGGCGGGAGTTGAGAGAGACCCAGTACTTC. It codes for CSTSWRELRETQYF.

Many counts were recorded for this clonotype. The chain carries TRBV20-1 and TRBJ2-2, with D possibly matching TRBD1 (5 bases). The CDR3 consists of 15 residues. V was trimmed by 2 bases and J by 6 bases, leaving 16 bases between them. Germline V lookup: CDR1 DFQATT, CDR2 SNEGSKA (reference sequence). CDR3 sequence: CSARSLRGSAGELFF. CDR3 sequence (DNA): TGCAGTGCTAGATCGTTAAGGGGCTCGGCCGGGGAGCTGTTTTTT.

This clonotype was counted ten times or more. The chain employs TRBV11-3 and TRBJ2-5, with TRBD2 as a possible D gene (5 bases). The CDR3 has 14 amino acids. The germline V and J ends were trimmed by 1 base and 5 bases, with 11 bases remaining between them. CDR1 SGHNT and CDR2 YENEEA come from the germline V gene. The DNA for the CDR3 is TGTGCCAGCAGCTTAGGAAGTGGGAGCGAGACCCAGTACTTC. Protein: CASSLGSGSETQYF.

The CDR3 loop reads CASSVRDGNTIYF. The CDR3 coding sequence is TGTGCCAGCAGCGTCAGGGATGGAAACACCATATATTTT. The chain joins TRBV6-1 to TRBJ1-3, with D possibly matching TRBD1 (5 bases). The CDR3 sequence is 13 residues long. Germline V lookup: CDR1 MNHNS, CDR2 SASEGT. V dropped 6 bases and J dropped 3 bases, with 9 bases sitting between them.